This T cell receptor (beta chain) was recorded in a study of T cell repertoires in cytomegalovirus infection. TCRdb ran MiXCR on the reads and lists one entry per CDR3 protein. The table lists around 900,000 distinct CDR3 sequences, about a third of them singletons. The V segment lost 3 bases and the J segment 7 bases; nucleotides outside the gene matches: 8. From germline, CDR1 is SGHNT and CDR2 YYREEE (reference sequence). This CDR3 spans 15 amino acids. On this clonotype: Its antigen is unknown.

The J gene is TRBJ1-3, the V gene TRBV5-4; 9 bases match TRBD1. The sequences come from cultured CD8+ T cells from PBMCs, collected from culture after CMV antigen stimulation. This TCR derives from a human donor in good health (CMV status not recorded). Some clones in this sample may be carry-over from other donors' samples. CDR3 amino acids: CASSYNPDRGNTIYF. Written as DNA, the CDR3 is TGTGCCAGCAGCTACAATCCTGACAGGGGGAACACCATATATTTT.